One sample yielded the 12 T cell receptor beta chains listed below, sequenced in a study of blood T cell repertoires in COVID-19. Generated by immunoSEQ multiplex PCR, the TCRdb table keeps only in-frame clones and is missing some. The table lists 150,000 to 200,000 clones, about 90% of them singletons. The sample was peripheral blood. Receptor source: a middle-aged man with acute or convalescent COVID-19.

The table lists this clone with a count of one. The chain recombines TRBV28 with TRBJ1-1; D remains unclear. This CDR3 has 12 amino acids. CDR1 is MDHEN, CDR2 SYDVKM, per germline. Trimming removed 6 bases at V and 9 bases at J, with 14 bases between. CDR3 sequence: CASSLTASQAFF. CDR3 nucleotide sequence: TGTGCCAGCAGCCTAACTGCCTCTCAAGCTTTCTTT.

This clone was picked up one time. The chain is built from TRBV2 and TRBJ1-5; D remains unclear. The germline V gene encodes CDR1 SNHLY and CDR2 FYNNEI. V was clipped by 3 bases and J by 6 bases, with 3 bases between them. CDR3 length: 11 amino acids. The CDR3 is CASSDGQPQHF. The DNA of the CDR3 is TGTGCCAGCAGTGACGGTCAGCCCCAGCATTTT.

This chain joins TRBV6-2 or TRBV6-3 and TRBJ1-2; 7 nucleotides align to TRBD1. V lost 2 bases to trimming and J lost 4 bases; unmatched junction nucleotides: 1. There are 13 residues in the CDR3. Looked up from germline, CDR1 is MNHEY and CDR2 is SVGEGT. Here the CDR3 DNA reads TGTGCCAGCAGTTACACAGGGGTCTATGGCTACACCTTC. This encodes CASSYTGVYGYTF.

The CDR3 spells CASSHGGGREQYF. DNA of the CDR3: TGCGCCAGCAGCCACGGGGGGGGCCGCGAGCAGTACTTC. The V and J genes are TRBV10-1 and TRBJ2-7; 8 nucleotides match TRBD2. V shed 6 bases and J 6 bases; nucleotides not matched to a gene: 7. Germline V lookup: CDR1 WNHNN, CDR2 SYGVQD (reference sequence). CDR3 length: 13 residues.

The chain uses TRBV2 and TRBJ1-6; 10 nucleotides line up with TRBD1. The length of the CDR3 is 15 residues. The ends lost 6 bases at V and 10 bases at J; junction bases unmatched: 9. The V gene's germline CDR1 is SNHLY and CDR2 FYNNEI. The CDR3 DNA follows: TGTGCCAGCAGGGACAGGGACAGGGGCAAATCACCCCTCCACTTT. The encoded protein is CASRDRDRGKSPLHF.

The chain has TRBV6-2 or TRBV6-3 and TRBJ2-4; weak D call: TRBD2 (6 bases). This CDR3 is 14 amino acids long. V was shortened by 2 bases and J by 7 bases, with 12 bases between the two germline ends. Per germline, CDR1 MNHEY and CDR2 SVGEGT. The chain's CDR3 is CASSYRAGLNIQYF. CDR3 coding DNA: TGTGCCAGCAGTTACCGGGCGGGGTTGAACATTCAGTACTTC.

The CDR3 region has the DNA TGTGCCAGCAGCCAGGCACAGGGGTATGGCTACACCTTC. Translation gives CASSQAQGYGYTF. V is TRBV3-1 (or the pseudogene TRBV3-2) and J is TRBJ1-2; 7 bases agree with TRBD1. The CDR3 is 13 amino acids. With V trimmed by 3 bases and J by 5 bases, 3 bases remained unmatched. In germline, CDR1 is LGHDT, CDR2 YNNKEL (reference sequence).

This clone was picked up one time. The chain employs TRBV5-1 and TRBJ1-4, with 9 bases that match TRBD1. V was pared by 3 bases and J by 1 base, with 1 base of the junction left unmatched. The CDR3 contains 15 residues. Per germline, CDR1 SGHRS and CDR2 YFSETQ. CDR3 DNA: TGCGCCAGCAGCTCGGGACAGGGAACTAATGAAAAACTGTTTTTT. Protein product: CASSSGQGTNEKLFF.

This clone has a handful of counts. The chain combines TRBV14 with TRBJ2-2; no clear D gene. V was shortened by 4 bases and J by 1 base, with 4 bases between the two germline ends. The CDR3 spans 13 residues. CDR1 and CDR2 from the germline V gene are SGHDN and FVKESK. The CDR3 reads CASSRQNTGELFF. CDR3 DNA sequence: TGTGCCAGCAGCCGACAGAACACCGGGGAGCTGTTTTTT.

This clone was counted a few times. The chain is built from TRBV14 and TRBJ2-7, with 12 bases identical to TRBD2. Germline CDR1 SGHDN, CDR2 FVKESK. This CDR3 region has 15 residues. After removal of 4 bases from V and 3 bases from J, the junction contained 4 bases not matched to a gene. This CDR3 reads CASSRGLAGYYEQYF. CDR3 nucleotides: TGTGCCAGCAGCCGCGGACTAGCGGGATACTACGAGCAGTACTTC.

This chain joins TRBV29-1 and TRBJ1-3; a weak D match, TRBD1 (6 bases). This CDR3 contains 15 residues. The germline gives CDR1 SQVTM, CDR2 ANQGSEA. The V gene lost 5 bases and the J gene lost 0 bases, with 14 bases spanning the gap. CDR3 in amino acids: CSVRGGTNSGNTIYF. The DNA for the CDR3 is TGCAGCGTTAGAGGGGGTACTAACTCTGGAAACACCATATATTTT.

This clone came up once. V is TRBV11-3 and J is TRBJ2-3, with 14 bases that match TRBD2. CDR1 is SGHNT, CDR2 YENEEA, per germline. The CDR3 covers 17 residues. With 5 bases clipped from V and 0 bases from J, the junction kept 4 bases outside the gene matches. Written as DNA, the CDR3 is TGTGCCAGCAGCGTGGGACTAGCGGGAGTTAGCACAGATACGCAGTATTTT. Amino acids: CASSVGLAGVSTDTQYF.